This TCR beta chain was identified during a study of regulatory T cells in long-lasting Graves disease. Study outcomes and limitations: Results may be inaccurate due to the small sample size. Whereas new patients shared some 990 public clonotypes, persistent patients shared more, at a few thousand.

This clonotype was recorded many times. Its antigen is not known. The time point denotes: persistent/refractory GD, antithyroid drugs over 5 years with positive TRAb. There was RNA extracted from PBMCs, and the TCR library was made from it. The TCR beta library used iRepertoire HTBI primers with Arm-PCR amplification of CDR3. MiXCR, applied by TCRdb to the multiplex PCR reads, yields one record per CDR3 protein. The sample lists roughly 500,000 distinct CDR3 sequences; around 20% were seen once. The clonotype was recovered from a female donor with Graves disease. The specimen comprised peripheral blood mononuclear cells (PBMCs), sampled when the disease was refractory, from a patient treated with antithyroid drugs.

The CDR3 DNA follows: TGTGCCAGCACCGGACTAGCGGGTTTCCAAGAGACCCAGTACTTC. Translation: CASTGLAGFQETQYF. This chain connects TRBV6-1 to TRBJ2-5, with 11 bases identical to TRBD2. The CDR3 is 15 residues long. Per germline, CDR1 MNHNS and CDR2 SASEGT. The V segment lost 7 bases and the J segment 1 base; nucleotides outside the gene matches: 5.